A selection of T cell receptor beta chains follows, all from one sample in a study of blood T cells in healthy people across ages. TCRdb reprocessed the 5' RACE reads via MiXCR and lists one record per CDR3 protein. The repertoire includes about 1.8 million distinct CDR3 sequences, 40% to 55% of them detected once, and approximately 2.1% sits in the top ten. What was sequenced was blood. The receptors derive from a middle-aged woman in good health. The CDR3 runs from the conserved cysteine through the conserved F or W. Fields, in order: CDR3 length, D gene, V gene, CDR3 protein. The D gene is left open where the match is weak.

14 TRBD2 TRBV3-1 CASSPLVGGNEQFF
12 - TRBV20-1 CRCGAPQETQYF
16 TRBD2 TRBV9 CASSVLAGEYQETQYF
14 - TRBV20-1 CSARAGFSYNEQFF
15 - TRBV3-1 CASSQGGGLPYGYTF
16 - TRBV5-1 CASSFRANRAQETQYF
14 - TRBV25-1 CASSRQGRPMVAFF
14 - TRBV3-1 CAGSHPGTSGEQYF
12 - TRBV29-1 CSVEIRVETQYF
17 - TRBV6-1 CASGIPIPPFSTDTQYF
16 - TRBV5-6 CASGLEMGSSYNEQFF
14 TRBD1 TRBV20-1 CSARDSGGVYEQYF
15 TRBD1 TRBV24-1 CATSVRDSRTDTQYF
17 TRBD1 TRBV7-3 CASSSRDSFSGANVLTF
15 - TRBV10-3 CAISVKVDPLYEQYF
15 TRBD1 TRBV6-2/TRBV6-3 CASSQPGQGTHEQYF
15 - TRBV7-2 CASSQSLTVNTEAFF
15 - TRBV10-2 CASSEGFRGSYEQYF
13 - TRBV20-1 CSAMPLAKNIRYF
18 - TRBV9 CASSVGSGRGRTGYEQFF
13 - TRBV20-1 CSAPGQASYEQYF
14 - TRBV6-1 CASSEASQENEQFF
14 TRBD2 TRBV12-3/TRBV12-4 CTSSLSGGVNEQFF
18 - TRBV5-1 CASSLLVSASSGANVLTF
15 TRBD2 TRBV5-1 CASSLPAQGGETQYF
13 - TRBV20-1 CSARLAGVHEQFF
14 - TRBV12-3/TRBV12-4 CASSLVGTGQPQHF
15 TRBD2 TRBV7-3 CASSHSGAATDTQYF
11 - TRBV6-1 CASRTQGPQYF
18 TRBD1 TRBV9 CASSPRTGGTRSYNEQFF
14 - TRBV20-1 CSAPRDNIYNEQFF
13 - TRBV20-1 CSAPLVEFAPLHF
15 TRBD1 TRBV7-2 CASSEAGQHNQPQHF
16 TRBD2 TRBV7-3 CASSLTGGGAYNEQFF
17 TRBD2 TRBV7-2 CASSSATSGIAKNIQYF
16 - TRBV5-1 CASSLRISPLNQPQHF
15 TRBD1 TRBV7-6 CASSLDGTGERGYTF
11 - TRBV10-1 CAAGGLGGYTF
16 - TRBV4-2 CASSQDSWGTSLEQYF
14 - TRBV20-1 CSARRGLLSYEQYF
14 TRBD1 TRBV20-1 CSATGTGSEETQYF
15 TRBD2 TRBV20-1 CSARGFLGRGDEQFF
14 TRBD1 TRBV9 CASSPWTGVNEQFF
13 - TRBV4-1 CASSQVGYLGYTF
18 TRBD1 TRBV28 CASSSSLFQTGTVYGYTF
15 - TRBV5-1 CASSLVVGTKNEQFF
15 TRBD1 TRBV7-2 CASSLVLDRADEQFF
15 TRBD2 TRBV7-9 CASSFLAGGLYEQFF
17 - TRBV6-5 CASSYQRRRAYQETQYF
16 TRBD2 TRBV6-1 CASSEARLAGEREQYF
14 - TRBV15 CATSRGRDSYEQYF
13 - TRBV6-6 CASSRGPDYEQYF
12 - TRBV2 CASVGVYYGYTF
14 - TRBV7-8 CASGPDMGQETQYF
16 - TRBV5-8 CASSWRGLSSYNEQFF
16 - TRBV7-2 CASSLVGGATKNIQYF
11 - TRBV6-2/TRBV6-3 CASRGVGTQYF
12 TRBD1 TRBV29-1 CSAEGTGDGYTF
13 TRBD2 TRBV6-2/TRBV6-3 CASSRTRIYEQYF
14 TRBD1 TRBV20-1 CSALGDRVYNEQFF